Listed here are 8 T cell receptor beta chains from one sample, sequenced in a study of OX40 agonist ivuxolimab in advanced cancers. Clones were read by immunoSEQ multiplex PCR, and TCRdb kept only the in-frame ones, dropping some. The sample comprises 95,000 to 100,000 clones, roughly 80% of which are singletons, and over 1.3% rests with the top ten. This sample comprised CD4+ or CD8+ T cells sorted from blood, obtained in a trial of the OX40 agonist ivuxolimab. These receptors were obtained from an adult with an advanced solid tumor such as melanoma, head and neck, liver or kidney cancer.

The chain is built from TRBV21-1 and TRBJ2-3; TRBD2, the table's D call, lacks a check against the DNA. TRBV21-1 is flagged as a pseudogene. The CDR3 has 16 residues. In nucleotides, the CDR3 is TGTGCCAGCAGTCGACTAGCGGGGGGGCGAGGAGATACGCAGTATTTT. This translates into CASSRLAGGRGDTQYF.

The chain couples TRBV18 to TRBJ1-5, with TRBD1 matching over 10 bases. The junction had 0 bases not matched to a gene; V was cut back by 5 bases and J by 2 bases. Germline-derived CDR1 and CDR2 are KGHSH and LQKENI. This CDR3 is built from 14 residues. The CDR3 sequence: CASSGTGGNQPQHF. The CDR3 coding sequence is TGTGCCAGCTCAGGGACAGGGGGCAATCAGCCCCAGCATTTT.

The chain joins TRBV5-1 to TRBJ1-1, with D possibly TRBD1 on 5 matching bases. The V gene's germline CDR1 is SGHRS and CDR2 YFSETQ. The CDR3 is made up of 16 amino acids. V gave up 0 bases and J gave up 1 base, with 13 bases separating them. CDR3 sequence (DNA): TGCGCCAGCAGCTTGGCCGGGGACTCAAGGAACACTGAAGCTTTCTTT. Protein product: CASSLAGDSRNTEAFF.

The chain has TRBV25-1 and TRBJ1-1; D might be TRBD1 (5 bases). Germline CDR1 MGHDK, CDR2 SYGVNS. V shed 4 bases and J shed 1 base, with 10 bases lying between them. This CDR3 is 14 amino acids long. The CDR3 DNA reads as TGTGCCAGCAGTGGGAGCGGGGGGAACACTGAAGCTTTCTTT. This codes for CASSGSGGNTEAFF.

This clone was observed a few times. The chain links TRBV7-3 to TRBJ2-1, with D possibly being TRBD1 (6 bases). The CDR3 has 16 amino acids. Germline V CDR1 and CDR2: SGHTA, FQGTGA. Deletions cut 2 bases from V and 6 bases from J, with 17 bases between. CDR3 protein: CASSLAISTGTNEQFF. Written as DNA, the CDR3 is TGTGCCAGCAGCTTAGCCATTAGTACAGGGACCAATGAGCAGTTCTTC.

The V call is TRBV10-3, the J call TRBJ2-5; no firm D call. Germline V gives CDR1 ENHRY, CDR2 SYGVKD. The V gene lost 3 bases and the J gene lost 5 bases, with 4 bases spanning the gap. The CDR3 totals 11 residues. CDR3 region: CAISEKETQYF. The CDR3 DNA reads as TGTGCCATCAGTGAAAAGGAGACCCAGTACTTC.

CDR3 protein: CASSQVTSRADSPLHF. CDR3 nucleotides: TGTGCCAGCAGCCAAGTCACGTCCAGGGCTGATTCACCCCTCCACTTT. This chain uses TRBV4-2 with TRBJ1-6; possible D gene TRBD1, 5 bases. This CDR3 is 16 amino acids long. The germline V and J ends were trimmed by 1 base and 8 bases, with 15 bases remaining between them. Germline values: CDR1 LGHNA, CDR2 YNFKEQ.

This rearrangement joins TRBV4-2 to TRBJ1-1; D gene uncertain. This CDR3 comprises 15 residues. V was trimmed by 1 base and J by 1 base, leaving 10 bases between them. Germline values: CDR1 LGHNA, CDR2 YNFKEQ. CDR3 DNA sequence: TGTGCCAGCAGCCAAGTAATACGGGAGAACACTGAAGCTTTCTTT. The encoded protein is CASSQVIRENTEAFF.